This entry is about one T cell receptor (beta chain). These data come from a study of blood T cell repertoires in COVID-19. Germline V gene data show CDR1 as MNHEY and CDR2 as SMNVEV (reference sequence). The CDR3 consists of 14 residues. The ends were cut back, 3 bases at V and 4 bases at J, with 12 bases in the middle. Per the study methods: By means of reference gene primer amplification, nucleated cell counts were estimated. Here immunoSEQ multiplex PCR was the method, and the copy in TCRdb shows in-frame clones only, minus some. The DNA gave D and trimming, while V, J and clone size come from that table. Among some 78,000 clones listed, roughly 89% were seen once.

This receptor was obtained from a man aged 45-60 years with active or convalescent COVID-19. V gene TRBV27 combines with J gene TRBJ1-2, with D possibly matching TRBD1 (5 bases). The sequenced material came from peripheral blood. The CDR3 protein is CASSFAPGLYGYTF. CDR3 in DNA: TGTGCCAGCAGTTTTGCTCCGGGACTCTATGGCTACACCTTC.